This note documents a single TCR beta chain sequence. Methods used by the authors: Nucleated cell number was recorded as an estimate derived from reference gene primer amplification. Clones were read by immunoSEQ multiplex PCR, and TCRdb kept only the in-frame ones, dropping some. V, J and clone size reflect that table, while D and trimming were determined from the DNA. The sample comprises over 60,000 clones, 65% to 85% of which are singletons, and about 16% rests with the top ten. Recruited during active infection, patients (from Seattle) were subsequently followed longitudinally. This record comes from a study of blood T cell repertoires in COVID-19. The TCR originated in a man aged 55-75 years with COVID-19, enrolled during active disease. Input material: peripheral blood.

The CDR3 coding sequence is TGTGCCAGCAGTCCTACAGATTTGCAGCCCCAGCATTTT. It codes for CASSPTDLQPQHF. V gene TRBV12-3 or TRBV12-4 combines with J gene TRBJ1-5, with D unclear. The V end lost 5 bases, the J end lost 7 bases, and 12 bases lay between the germline ends. The CDR3 sequence is 13 residues long.